One sample yielded the 10 T cell receptor beta chains listed below, sequenced in a study of CD8 T cells in Susac syndrome. Random hexamers were used to reverse transcribe the RNA input (roughly 0.5 to 1 ug). TCRdb fed the immunoSEQ multiplex PCR reads into MiXCR, producing one record per CDR3 protein. This repertoire shows fewer than 150,000 distinct CDR3 sequences, about 94% found once; its top ten account for 0.27%. The source material was CD8+ T cells from PBMCs. These receptor sequences come from a human donor in good health.

This clonotype occurred once. This chain connects TRBV27 to TRBJ2-1; 8 bases are a match to TRBD2. This CDR3 contains 15 residues. Germline V CDR1 and CDR2: MNHEY, SMNVEV (reference sequence). V lost 4 bases, J lost 4 bases, and 6 bases stayed unmatched. The CDR3 coding sequence is TGTGCCAGCAGTTCGAGCGGGAGCCCTTACAATGAGCAGTTCTTC. The encoded protein is CASSSSGSPYNEQFF.

The V call is TRBV7-8, the J call TRBJ2-7; 16 nucleotides agree with TRBD2. The V gene end was trimmed by 6 bases and the J gene end by 5 bases; junction bases not matched to a gene: 10. Germline V lookup: CDR1 SGHVS, CDR2 FQNEAQ. This CDR3 region has 17 residues. In DNA form, the CDR3 reads TGTGCCAGCAGTATCCCGGGACTAGCGGGAGGGCCCCACGAGCAGTACTTC. Protein sequence: CASSIPGLAGGPHEQYF.

The CDR3 DNA follows: TGTGCCAGCAGTTACTCGAACCTAGCGGGATTTTCCCCCTCCGAGCAGTACTTC. This translates into CASSYSNLAGFSPSEQYF. The chain carries TRBV6-5 and TRBJ2-7, with 9 positions matching TRBD2. Per germline, CDR1 MNHEY and CDR2 SVGAGI. The CDR3 has 18 amino acids. V dropped 0 bases and J dropped 6; count of bases not matched to a gene: 15.

This clonotype was seen only a few times. This rearrangement joins TRBV7-9 to TRBJ2-7; 13 bases map to TRBD2. The CDR3 contains 14 residues. V shed 4 bases, J shed 5 bases, and the junction held 2 bases outside the gene matches. Germline V gene lookup returns CDR1 SEHNR and CDR2 FQNEAQ (reference sequence). This chain's CDR3 is CASSSGLAGDEQYF. In DNA, the CDR3 is TGTGCCAGCAGCTCTGGACTAGCGGGAGACGAGCAGTACTTC.

V gene TRBV27 combines with J gene TRBJ1-1, with D unresolved. CDR1 MNHEY and CDR2 SMNVEV come from the germline V gene (reference sequence). Trimming took off 2 bases at V and 6 bases at J, with 16 bases between the two ends. CDR3 length: 15 amino acids. CDR3 in amino acids: CASSLDYGRRSEAFF. The CDR3 nucleotides read TGTGCCAGCAGTTTAGACTATGGAAGGAGGTCTGAAGCTTTCTTT.

The chain is built from TRBV23-1 and TRBJ2-5; D gene unclear. TRBV23-1 is treated as an ORF (open reading frame) with a function not yet certain. The CDR3 extends over 12 amino acids. Trimming stripped 8 bases from V and 2 bases from J, with 9 bases between. CDR3 nucleotide sequence: TGCGCCAGCTTCGGGTTACAAGAGACCCAGTACTTC. Its protein product is CASFGLQETQYF.

The rearrangement uses TRBV5-1 and TRBJ2-3; TRBD2 matches at 10 bases. The CDR3 loop spans 16 amino acids. Germline V gene sequence: CDR1 SGHRS, CDR2 YFSETQ. After removal of 4 bases from V and 2 bases from J, the junction contained 7 bases not matched to a gene. Here the CDR3 reads CASSQTSGSSTDTQYF. The CDR3 DNA follows: TGCGCCAGCAGCCAGACTAGCGGGTCGTCCACAGATACGCAGTATTTT. Full variable domain (outside the CDR3, taken from reference TRBV5-1 and TRBJ2-3): KAGVTQTPRYLIKTRGQQVTLSCSPISGHRSVSWYQQTPGQGLQFLFEYFSETQRNKGNFPGRFSGRQFSNSRSEMNVSTLELGDSALYLCASSQTSGSSTDTQYFGPGTRLTVL.

This sequence joins TRBV7-9 and TRBJ2-7; D is perhaps TRBD1 or TRBD2 (6 bases each). V lost 5 bases and J 2 bases, leaving 19 bases between the germline ends. The CDR3 is 16 amino acids. Germline CDR1 reads SEHNR; CDR2 reads FQNEAQ (reference sequence). The chain's CDR3 is CASSGGPGGGTYEQYF. The CDR3 nucleotides are TGTGCCAGCAGCGGGGGCCCCGGAGGGGGAACCTACGAGCAGTACTTC.

The count of this clonotype is one. This chain uses TRBV20-1 with TRBJ1-1; D remains unclear. The CDR3 spans 11 residues. Trimming stripped 0 bases from V and 11 bases from J, with 10 bases between. The germline V gene encodes CDR1 DFQATT and CDR2 SNEGSKA (reference sequence). The CDR3 DNA reads as TGCAGTGCTAGAGAAGTGCTGGTGGCTTTCTTT. It encodes CSAREVLVAFF.

V is TRBV28 and J is TRBJ2-1, with 7 bases lining up with TRBD2. From germline, CDR1 is MDHEN and CDR2 SYDVKM. The V gene end was trimmed by 5 bases and the J gene end by 0 bases; junction bases not matched to a gene: 4. This CDR3 contains 15 residues. The DNA for the CDR3 is TGTGCCAGCAGTAGACTAGCAAGCTCCTACAATGAGCAGTTCTTC. Residues: CASSRLASSYNEQFF. Looking up the rest from reference TRBV28 and TRBJ2-1 gives the full variable domain: DVKVTQSSRYLVKRTGEKVFLECVQDMDHENMFWYRQDPGLGLRLIYFSYDVKMKEKGDIPEGYSVSREKKERFSLILESASTNQTSMYLCASSRLASSYNEQFFGPGTRLTVL.